Shown below are 23 T cell receptor beta chains from a single sample sequenced in a study of early T cells in non-severe SARS-CoV-2 infection. TCRdb recomputed calls from the 5' RACE reads with MiXCR, one row per CDR3 protein. This sample has around 71,000 distinct CDR3 sequences, with about 9% found just once. Sequenced material: whole blood, taken at baseline. Receptors were obtained from an adult who was a healthcare worker with PCR-confirmed SARS-CoV-2 infection or an uninfected control (not recorded which).

V usage is TRBV6-2 or TRBV6-3 and J usage is TRBJ2-3, with D perhaps matching TRBD1 (5 bases). Germline CDR1 and CDR2: MNHEY and SVGEGT. The CDR3 runs to 16 residues. V was trimmed by 4 bases and J by 6 bases, leaving 20 bases between them. DNA of the CDR3: TGTGCCAGCAGTTTTATGGCCAAATTATACAGGGATACGCAGTATTTT. This codes for CASSFMAKLYRDTQYF.

This clonotype was seen a handful of times. The chain couples TRBV4-3 to TRBJ2-7, with 8 positions matching TRBD2. The germline V gene has CDR1 LGHNA and CDR2 YSLEER. CDR3 size: 15 residues. With V trimmed by 0 bases and J by 3 bases, 4 bases remained unmatched. The CDR3 sequence is CASSQEWRGDYEQYF. DNA of the CDR3: TGCGCCAGCAGCCAAGAGTGGCGGGGGGACTACGAGCAGTACTTC.

The rearrangement uses TRBV27 and TRBJ2-7, with 7 bases matching TRBD1. Germline V CDR1 and CDR2: MNHEY, SMNVEV (reference sequence). The CDR3 covers 15 residues. V lost 4 bases, J lost 1 base, and 7 bases stayed unmatched. CDR3 DNA sequence: TGTGCCAGCAGTTCGACAGGGATGAAGTCCTACGAGCAGTACTTC. Translated: CASSSTGMKSYEQYF.

This clonotype was picked up a small number of times. The chain uses TRBV10-2 and TRBJ2-3, with 8 bases lining up with TRBD1. The germline CDR1 and CDR2 sequences are WSHSY and SAAADI. V lost 2 bases to trimming and J lost 0 bases; unmatched junction nucleotides: 7. The CDR3 is 17 residues long. The CDR3 region has the DNA TGCGCCAGCAGTGAGAACGGACAGGGCTGGAGCACAGATACGCAGTATTTT. As protein: CASSENGQGWSTDTQYF.

This clonotype came up a few times. The chain joins TRBV5-6 to TRBJ2-3; perhaps TRBD1 as D (5 bases). The V end lost 6 bases, the J end lost 1 base, and 12 bases lay between the germline ends. The CDR3 runs 14 residues. Germline V gene lookup returns CDR1 SGHDT and CDR2 YYEEEE. The CDR3 region is CASNLDTRTDTQYF. The CDR3 bases are TGTGCCAGCAACCTGGACACCCGCACAGATACGCAGTATTTT.

This clonotype has a handful of counts. V usage is TRBV9 and J usage is TRBJ2-1; 13 bases are a match to TRBD2. J gave up 5 bases and V 4 bases, and 6 bases lay outside the gene matches. The CDR3 spans 16 residues. Germline V lookup: CDR1 SGDLS, CDR2 YYNGEE. CDR3 loop: CASSLRLAGGHNEQFF. CDR3 nucleotides: TGTGCCAGCAGCCTCCGACTAGCGGGGGGCCACAATGAGCAGTTCTTC.

The chain links TRBV29-1 to TRBJ2-2; D remains ambiguous. Trimming pared 6 bases from V and 1 base from J, leaving 9 bases between. Germline-derived CDR1 and CDR2 are SQVTM and ANQGSEA. The CDR3 consists of 13 residues. This CDR3 is CSVVRMNTGELFF. The CDR3 coding sequence is TGCAGCGTCGTGCGGATGAACACCGGGGAGCTGTTTTTT.

This clonotype has a handful of counts. This rearrangement joins TRBV6-4 to TRBJ1-1; D call uncertain. Trimming removed 6 bases at V and 0 bases at J, with 14 bases between. The CDR3 runs to 15 residues. Germline CDR1 MRHNA, CDR2 SNTAGT. CDR3 loop: CASRPNHGMNTEAFF. Written as DNA, the CDR3 is TGTGCCAGCAGGCCCAATCATGGCATGAACACTGAAGCTTTCTTT.

This clonotype was seen a few times. V and J are TRBV20-1 and TRBJ2-2; D perhaps matches TRBD1 (5 bases). Germline V gives CDR1 DFQATT, CDR2 SNEGSKA (reference sequence). CDR3 length equals 13 residues. Trimming left V 6 bases short and J 4 bases short, with 12 bases between. The CDR3 region has the DNA TGCAGTGCCCCTTCAGGGTTCACCGGGGAGCTGTTTTTT. It encodes CSAPSGFTGELFF.

Comment on this clonotype: A clone one base away is much larger, so this may be a read error. The chain couples TRBV11-3 to TRBJ2-3; a weak D match, TRBD2 (5 bases). Germline CDR1 SGHNT, CDR2 YENEEA. The CDR3 contains 13 residues. The CDR3 protein is CVSSLHGMDTQYF. Here the CDR3 DNA reads TGTGTCAGCAGCTTACACGGGATGGATACGCAGTATTTT.

The count of this clonotype is one. The rearrangement uses TRBV6-5 and TRBJ1-1; D might be TRBD1 (6 bases). Between the trimmed V and J ends, which lost 6 bases and 1 base, there was a span of 12 bases. The CDR3 length is 14 residues. Per germline, CDR1 MNHEY and CDR2 SVGAGI. The CDR3 spells CASRKTGENTEAFF. The CDR3 region has the DNA TGTGCCAGCAGAAAGACAGGAGAGAACACTGAAGCTTTCTTT.

This clonotype was seen many times. V usage is TRBV4-3 and J usage is TRBJ2-3, with 9 bases identical to TRBD2. Germline assignment: CDR1 LGHNA and CDR2 YSLEER. V lost 0 bases and J lost 4; bases outside the gene matches: 8. CDR3 size: 17 residues. The CDR3 sequence: CASSQDRGLAISDTQYF. CDR3 coding DNA: TGCGCCAGCAGCCAAGATCGAGGACTAGCGATTTCAGATACGCAGTATTTT.

On this clonotype: This clone may be a read error of a much larger clone one base away. The chain employs TRBV6-6 and TRBJ2-7; D call uncertain. V lost 5 bases, J lost 6 bases, and 11 bases lay in between. CDR3 length: 12 residues. CDR1 MNHNY and CDR2 SVGAGI come from the germline V gene (reference sequence). CDR3 sequence: CASSPTPREQYF. In nucleotides, the CDR3 is TGTGCCAGCAGTCCCACCCCGCGCGAGCAGTACTTC.

In its sample, this clonotype was seen many times. This chain joins TRBV7-2 and TRBJ2-1; 9 nucleotides line up with TRBD2. Germline CDR1 SGHTA, CDR2 FQGNSA. The CDR3 loop spans 16 amino acids. After removal of 5 bases from V and 2 bases from J, the junction contained 7 bases not matched to a gene. CDR3: CASSTPSGAAYNEQFF. The DNA of the CDR3 is TGTGCCAGCAGCACCCCTAGCGGGGCAGCCTACAATGAGCAGTTCTTC.

The chain recombines TRBV6-1 with TRBJ2-6; 7 nucleotides align to TRBD1. The CDR3 extends over 15 amino acids. Trimming took 3 bases from V and 1 from J; bases not matched to a gene: 0. CDR1 is MNHNS, CDR2 SASEGT, per germline. CDR3 protein: CASSETGSGANVLTF. CDR3 in DNA: TGTGCCAGCAGTGAGACAGGGTCTGGGGCCAACGTCCTGACTTTC.

Many counts were recorded for this clonotype. The CDR3 is CSVEEISADTQYF. CDR3 coding DNA: TGCAGCGTTGAAGAGATTAGTGCAGATACGCAGTATTTT. The V gene is TRBV29-1, the J gene TRBJ2-3; D is uncertain. Trimming removed 0 bases from V and 4 bases from J, with 8 bases in between. The length of the CDR3 is 13 residues. The germline V gene encodes CDR1 SQVTM and CDR2 ANQGSEA.

The sample holds many counts of this clonotype. V usage is TRBV7-9 and J usage is TRBJ2-5; D call uncertain. The germline V gene has CDR1 SEHNR and CDR2 FQNEAQ (reference sequence). The CDR3 spans 13 residues. The V end lost 5 bases, the J end lost 1 base, and 8 bases lay between the germline ends. The CDR3 region has the DNA TGTGCCAGCAGCCCGGGTGGCCAAGAGACCCAGTACTTC. Translating gives CASSPGGQETQYF. The variable domain in full, with the rest retrieved from reference TRBV7-9 and TRBJ2-5, is DTGVSQNPRHKITKRGQNVTFRCDPISEHNRLYWYRQTLGQGPEFLTYFQNEAQLEKSRLLSDRFSAERPKGSFSTLEIQRTEQGDSAMYLCASSPGGQETQYFGPGTRLLVL.

There are many counts of this clonotype. V usage is TRBV11-2 and J usage is TRBJ1-2; 10 nucleotides match TRBD1. Germline CDR1 and CDR2: SGHAT and FQNNGV. This CDR3 region has 16 residues. The ends lost 5 bases at V and 4 bases at J; junction bases unmatched: 10. CDR3 sequence (DNA): TGTGCCAGCAGCCTTACTTTAGGGACAGGGGTCTATGGCTACACCTTC. This translates into CASSLTLGTGVYGYTF.

This clonotype was counted at least ten times. The J gene is TRBJ1-2, the V gene TRBV6-6; 8 nucleotides align to TRBD1. Germline trimming cut 4 bases from V and 8 bases from J; bases unmatched to any gene: 12. The length of the CDR3 is 15 residues. The germline V gene encodes CDR1 MNHNY and CDR2 SVGAGI (reference sequence). The chain's CDR3 is CASSSRDRRMWGYTF. The CDR3 coding sequence is TGTGCCAGCAGTTCCCGGGACAGGAGAATGTGGGGCTACACCTTC.

This clonotype was observed at least ten times. The chain is built from TRBV3-1 and TRBJ2-1, with TRBD2 as a possible D gene (5 bases). The length of the CDR3 is 16 residues. Trimming pared 4 bases from V and 3 bases from J, leaving 16 bases between. Germline assignment: CDR1 LGHDT and CDR2 YNNKEL (reference sequence). The CDR3 region is CASSRAGKRFYNEQFF. CDR3 DNA: TGTGCCAGCAGCCGGGCCGGGAAGAGGTTCTACAATGAGCAGTTCTTC.

This clonotype has a handful of counts. The chain employs TRBV12-3 or TRBV12-4 and TRBJ2-1; tentatively, D is TRBD2 (5 bases). CDR3 length: 11 amino acids. The V gene lost 6 bases and the J gene lost 8 bases, with 8 bases spanning the gap. The DNA for the CDR3 is TGTGCCAGCAGGCTAGCCTATGAGCAGTTCTTC. Protein sequence: CASRLAYEQFF.

This clonotype came up many times. The chain joins TRBV28 to TRBJ2-1, with TRBD2 matching 8 bases. Germline V gene lookup returns CDR1 MDHEN and CDR2 SYDVKM. V shed 3 bases, J shed 8 bases, and the junction held 15 bases outside the gene matches. CDR3 length: 17 amino acids. CDR3 sequence: CASSFGLGRGSSDEQFF. CDR3 in DNA: TGTGCCAGCAGTTTCGGTCTCGGGAGGGGTTCTTCTGATGAGCAGTTCTTC.

The chain couples TRBV7-8 to TRBJ2-2; D possibly corresponds to TRBD2 (5 bases). Germline V gene sequence: CDR1 SGHVS, CDR2 FQNEAQ. V was clipped by 5 bases and J by 3 bases, with 16 bases between them. The CDR3 covers 16 residues. The CDR3 region is CASSPSWTLYTGELFF. The DNA of the CDR3 is TGTGCCAGCAGCCCCTCCTGGACTTTGTACACCGGGGAGCTGTTTTTT.